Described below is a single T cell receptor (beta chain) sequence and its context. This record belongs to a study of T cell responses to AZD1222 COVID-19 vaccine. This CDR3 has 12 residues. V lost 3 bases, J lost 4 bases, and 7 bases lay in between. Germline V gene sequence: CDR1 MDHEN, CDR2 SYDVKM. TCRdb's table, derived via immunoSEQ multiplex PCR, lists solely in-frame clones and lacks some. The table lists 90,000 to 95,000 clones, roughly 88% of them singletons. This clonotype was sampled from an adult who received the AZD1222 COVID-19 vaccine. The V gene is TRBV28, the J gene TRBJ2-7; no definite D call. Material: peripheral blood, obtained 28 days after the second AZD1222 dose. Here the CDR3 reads CASSFLPYEQYF. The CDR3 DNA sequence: TGTGCCAGCAGTTTTCTCCCGTACGAGCAGTACTTC. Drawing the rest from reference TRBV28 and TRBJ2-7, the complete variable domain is DVKVTQSSRYLVKRTGEKVFLECVQDMDHENMFWYRQDPGLGLRLIYFSYDVKMKEKGDIPEGYSVSREKKERFSLILESASTNQTSMYLCASSFLPYEQYFGPGTRLTVT.